The source of this TCR beta chain is a study of blood T cell repertoires in COVID-19. Across the whole study: PBMCs, B-cell-depleted T cells, or T cells were the source of the cDNA or gDNA that made up the material.

The CDR3 runs to 12 residues. The ends were cut back, 6 bases at V and 4 bases at J, with 7 bases in the middle. Here immunoSEQ multiplex PCR was the method, and the copy in TCRdb shows in-frame clones only, minus some. The sample shows 210,000 or so clones, approximately 83% of them seen only once. The TCR was taken from a woman aged 30 to 39 with COVID-19, enrolled during active disease. The chain uses TRBV12-3 or TRBV12-4 and TRBJ1-3; no firm D call. The sequenced sample was peripheral blood. The CDR3 sequence is CASRLRGNTIYF. The CDR3 DNA follows: TGTGCCAGCAGATTGAGGGGAAACACCATATATTTT.